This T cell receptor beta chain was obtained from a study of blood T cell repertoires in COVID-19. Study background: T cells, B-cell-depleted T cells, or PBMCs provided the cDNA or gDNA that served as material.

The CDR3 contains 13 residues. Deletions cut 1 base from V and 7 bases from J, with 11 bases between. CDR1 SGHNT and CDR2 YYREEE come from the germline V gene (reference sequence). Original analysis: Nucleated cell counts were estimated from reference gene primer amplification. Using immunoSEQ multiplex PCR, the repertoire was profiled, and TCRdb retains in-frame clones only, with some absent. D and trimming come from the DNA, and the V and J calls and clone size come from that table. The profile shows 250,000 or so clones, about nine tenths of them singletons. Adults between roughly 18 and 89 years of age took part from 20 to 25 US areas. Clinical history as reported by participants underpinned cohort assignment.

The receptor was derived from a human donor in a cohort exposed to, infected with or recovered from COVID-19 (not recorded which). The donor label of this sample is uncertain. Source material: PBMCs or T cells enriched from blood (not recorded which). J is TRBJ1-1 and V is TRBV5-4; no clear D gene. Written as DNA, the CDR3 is TGTGCCAGCAGCTTGTACTTACTCGGTGAAGCTTTCTTT. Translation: CASSLYLLGEAFF.